This record covers a single T cell receptor beta chain. These data come from a study of T cells expressing NK-cell markers. CDR3 size: 14 residues. The germline V gene encodes CDR1 LNHDA and CDR2 SQIVND (reference sequence). Following a re-call of the 5' RACE reads, TCRdb has one entry per CDR3 protein and lacks DNA. The table counts 500,000 to 700,000 distinct CDR3 sequences; less than 4.5% lies in the top ten. This clonotype originated in a man between 18 and 35 years old in good health. The chain employs TRBV19 and TRBJ1-1; TCRdb calls TRBD1, which cannot be checked without DNA. Sequenced material: blood T cells: a sorted CD56 or NKG2C T cell subset, CD4+ or CD8+ T cells, or bulk PBMC T cells (not recorded which). CDR3 residues: CASSIGQGRTEAFF.